This TCR beta chain is drawn from a study of cytomegalovirus exposure and HLA in healthy donors. Study-level points and caveats: With DRB1 most and HLA-C fewest, TCR association rates differed between HLA loci in a later analysis. A later analysis associated 16,951 TCR beta sequences with HLA alleles at a 0.05 false discovery rate.

It was with 60 Vbeta and 13 Jbeta primers that the PCR ran. Here immunoSEQ multiplex PCR was the method, and the copy in TCRdb shows in-frame clones only, minus some. This table holds over 50,000 clones, roughly 71% found once. CDR1 and CDR2 from the germline V gene are KGHSH and LQKENI. The CDR3 sequence is 12 residues long. V lost 3 bases to trimming and J lost 10 bases, with 10 bases between them. This clone was detected only a few times. What it recognizes is unknown. The clonotype comes from a man aged 35-49 years in good health and CMV-seropositive. The sequenced sample was PBMCs. The chain recombines TRBV18 with TRBJ2-1, with D possibly matching TRBD2 (6 bases). The CDR3 sequence is CASSPTSSEQFF. The CDR3 DNA is TGTGCCAGCTCACCCACTAGCAGCGAGCAGTTCTTC. The complete variable domain, with remaining parts taken from reference TRBV18 and TRBJ2-1, reads NAGVMQNPRHLVRRRGQEARLRCSPMKGHSHVYWYRQLPEEGLKFMVYLQKENIIDESGMPKERFSAEFPKEGPSILRIQQVVRGDSAAYFCASSPTSSEQFFGPGTRLTVL.